A selection of T cell receptor beta chains follows, all from one sample in a study of response to subunit inactivated influenza vaccine. TCRdb ran MiXCR on the RT-PCR reads and lists one entry per CDR3 protein. The sample has 800,000 to 1,000,000 distinct CDR3 sequences, 21% seen once. Specimen: PBMCs from blood, collected roughly 5 days after vaccination. These receptors were taken from a man aged 45-65 years who received an inactivated influenza vaccine. The CDR3 runs from the conserved cysteine through the conserved F or W. The D gene is left open where the match is weak.

TRBV7-6	13	NA	CASSLMTTGEQYF
TRBV7-2	16	TRBD2	CASSLVGGGTAQTQYF
TRBV18	18	NA	CASSPGDSNLAGQETQYF
TRBV11-3	14	NA	CASSMRTPPDEQFF
TRBV20-1	14	NA	CSAAPGLMNYEQYF
TRBV7-8	14	NA	CASSVLTQGYEQYF
TRBV6-1	13	NA	CASSRGEFTEAIF
TRBV4-3	15	TRBD1	CASSQEGDRGDIQYF
TRBV18	15	TRBD2	CASSILAGEYSEQFF
TRBV3-1	12	NA	CASSQLYNEQYF
TRBV6-5	17	TRBD2	CASSYVASGSSTDTQYF
TRBV3-1	18	TRBD2	CTCSPRTSGGAVTGELFF
TRBV30	14	TRBD1	CACNLRGRLLEQYF
TRBV4-3	16	TRBD1	CASSQDLEQGYYEQYF
TRBV10-3	17	TRBD2	CAIGGKAGGSNTGELFF
TRBV10-2	15	NA	CASSEAGEMNTEAFF
TRBV6-1	14	NA	CASTPLLRANEQFF
TRBV20-1	12	TRBD1	CSVGQGSREQFF
TRBV19	14	NA	CASDSTGKADTQYF
TRBV7-3	17	TRBD2	CASSSRSGSGSTDTQYF
TRBV29-1	15	NA	CSGLGGSGSYNEQFF
TRBV7-9	15	NA	CASSLEQGRVSEQFF
TRBV12-3/TRBV12-4	14	NA	CASSPGLRSTEAFF
TRBV6-1	14	TRBD1	CASLTGGANYGYTF
TRBV20-1	11	NA	CSARELGEQYF
TRBV5-1	16	TRBD1	CASRNPLQGASHEQFF
TRBV5-4	14	NA	CASSLAYNTDTQYF
TRBV7-6	16	TRBD2	CASSLSGSGGVNEQFF
TRBV19	16	NA	CASSRTQGSNYNEQFF
TRBV9	15	NA	CASSEGEASTDTQYF
TRBV3-1	17	TRBD2	CASSRSGTSGRLDTQYF
TRBV10-3	13	NA	CAISQVSTDTQYF
TRBV7-9	12	NA	CASRPLAAEAFF
TRBV20-1	14	TRBD1	CSARDYRGQETQYF
TRBV7-2	12	NA	CASSANTDTQYF
TRBV20-1	14	NA	CSASQGSYPLEQYF
TRBV7-9	14	NA	CASSTGANTGELFF
TRBV28	16	TRBD1	CASSSTGQGRGNEQFF
TRBV6-2/TRBV6-3	17	TRBD2	CASQAANREESKNIQYF
TRBV7-2	13	NA	CATSYRIQETQYF
TRBV15	15	NA	CATGGGGRENTEAFF
TRBV7-6	15	NA	CASSPLTGGGETQYF
TRBV7-9	14	TRBD1	CASSLQNRGGEQFF
TRBV20-1	17	TRBD1	CSARILGTGSTRETQYF
TRBV7-9	16	TRBD2	CASSFTSGGFAGELFF
TRBV5-1	14	TRBD2	CASSSTSGGLEQFF
TRBV5-1	15	TRBD2	CASSHTSGANNEQFF
TRBV6-2/TRBV6-3	13	NA	CASSNGGGNEQFF
TRBV20-1	17	NA	CSASDFEGPWSYNEQFF
TRBV20-1	13	NA	CSAARTDNYGYTF
TRBV29-1	14	NA	CSVMIGGGNTEAFF
TRBV2	18	TRBD2	CTFSPAGLAGARAGELFF
TRBV7-2	14	TRBD1	CASSLGDSASPLHF
TRBV4-2	16	NA	CASSQPGRGWRTEAFF
TRBV19	13	NA	CASTDEGAYEQYF
TRBV12-3/TRBV12-4	14	NA	CASSPRQVGLEQYF
TRBV20-1	13	NA	CSRIAVSTDTQYF